This record looks at one TCR beta chain sequence and its context. The source of the sample is a study of blood T cell repertoires in COVID-19. The table came from immunoSEQ multiplex PCR; TCRdb's copy has only in-frame clones and leaves some out. The profile covers hundreds of thousands of clones, with approximately 84% appearing a single time and around 4.6% taken by the ten largest. In germline, CDR1 is SQVTM, CDR2 ANQGSEA. This CDR3 has 12 amino acids. Clinical history reported by participants formed the basis on which cohorts were assigned. All recovered Cohort 3 donors got two negative PCRs, got clearance, or saw symptom resolution.

What was sequenced was PBMCs or T cells enriched from blood (not recorded which). This receptor was obtained from a man younger than 45 who had recovered from COVID-19. The V gene is TRBV29-1, the J gene TRBJ1-2; D may be TRBD1 (6 bases). The CDR3 loop reads CSAGVYSYGYTF. DNA of the CDR3: TGCAGTGCAGGGGTATACAGCTATGGCTACACCTTC.